The 25 T cell receptor beta chains below all came from one sample that was sequenced in a study of cytomegalovirus exposure and HLA in healthy donors. The PCR used 60 Vbeta and 13 Jbeta primers. Produced via immunoSEQ multiplex PCR; TCRdb's table is partial and in-frame only. The sample has about 93,000 clones, roughly four fifths seen once. The sample taken for sequencing was PBMCs. The receptors stem from a man in his thirties or forties in good health and CMV-seronegative.

The chain employs TRBV7-3 and TRBJ2-5, with 7 bases identical to TRBD2. Germline-derived CDR1 and CDR2 are SGHTA and FQGTGA. The V segment lost 5 bases and the J segment 5 bases; nucleotides outside the gene matches: 5. CDR3 length equals 13 residues. This CDR3 is CASSTGGLETQYF. The CDR3 nucleotides read TGTGCCAGCAGCACGGGGGGTTTGGAGACCCAGTACTTC.

The gene calls are TRBV19 and TRBJ1-2; unclear D gene. There are 17 residues in the CDR3. Germline CDR1 and CDR2: LNHDA and SQIVND (reference sequence). V was pared by 5 bases and J by 0 bases, with 19 bases between. The CDR3 nucleotides read TGTGCCAGTAGTTCGAAGGACGGGGTATACTCTAACTATGGCTACACCTTC. It codes for CASSSKDGVYSNYGYTF.

This clone came up a few times. This chain uses TRBV29-1 with TRBJ1-1; 11 positions match TRBD1. J was trimmed by 4 bases and V by 6 bases; bases with no gene match: 4. The length of the CDR3 is 13 residues. Per germline, CDR1 SQVTM and CDR2 ANQGSEA. In DNA form, the CDR3 reads TGCAGCGTCCGCGGGACAGGGGGCACTGAAGCTTTCTTT. Its protein is CSVRGTGGTEAFF.

The V and J genes are TRBV13 and TRBJ2-1; TRBD2 is a possible D gene (6 bases). V lost 1 base to trimming and J lost 0 bases, with 16 bases between them. The CDR3 covers 18 residues. Germline CDR1 and CDR2: PRHDT and FYEKMQ (reference sequence). CDR3 region: CASSLVAGLTLSYNEQFF. CDR3 coding DNA: TGTGCCAGCAGCTTAGTTGCGGGGTTAACCCTCTCCTACAATGAGCAGTTCTTC.

CDR3 protein: CASSPPGTGVGEGQYF. CDR3 coding DNA: TGTGCCAGCAGCCCTCCCGGGACAGGGGTCGGCGAGGGGCAGTACTTC. The rearrangement links TRBV7-2 to TRBJ2-7, with TRBD1 matching over 10 bases. This CDR3 region has 16 residues. CDR1 is SGHTA, CDR2 FQGNSA, per germline. V lost 5 bases and J lost 9; bases outside the gene matches: 16.

The chain has TRBV25-1 and TRBJ1-2; D remains ambiguous. CDR1 is MGHDK, CDR2 SYGVNS, per germline. The V end was cut by 5 bases, the J end by 8 bases, with 12 bases between. The CDR3 runs 12 residues. DNA of the CDR3: TGTGCCAGCAGTCAGGACTTGGGAGGCTACACCTTC. This gives the protein CASSQDLGGYTF.

The chain recombines TRBV7-2 with TRBJ1-2, with D unresolved. The V end was cut by 0 bases, the J end by 2 bases, with 7 bases between. Germline V gene sequence: CDR1 SGHTA, CDR2 FQGNSA. This CDR3 has 14 amino acids. The CDR3, as DNA: TGTGCCAGCAGCTTAGCGGCGGGAAACTATGGCTACACCTTC. It specifies CASSLAAGNYGYTF.

CDR3 region: CASSPPFGQPQHF. The DNA for the CDR3 is TGTGCCAGCAGCCCCCCTTTCGGTCAGCCCCAGCATTTT. This rearrangement joins TRBV7-2 to TRBJ1-5, with D unresolved. V was trimmed by 5 bases and J by 6 bases, leaving 11 bases between them. Per germline, CDR1 SGHTA and CDR2 FQGNSA. There are 13 residues in the CDR3.

The chain recombines TRBV29-1 with TRBJ2-7, with no clear D. Germline lookup yields CDR1 SQVTM and CDR2 ANQGSEA. V lost 4 bases to trimming and J lost 4 bases, with 8 bases between them. The length of the CDR3 is 11 residues. The CDR3 loop is CSVGASYEQYF. As DNA, the CDR3 is TGCAGCGTTGGGGCCTCATACGAGCAGTACTTC.

The chain has TRBV2 and TRBJ1-1, with a weak D call TRBD1 (5 bases). Germline V CDR1 and CDR2: SNHLY, FYNNEI. V lost 5 bases and J 3 bases, leaving 19 bases between the germline ends. CDR3 length: 16 amino acids. The CDR3 loop reads CASSRDRRRADTEAFF. As DNA, the CDR3 is TGTGCCAGCAGTCGGGACCGGAGGAGGGCCGACACTGAAGCTTTCTTT. The full variable domain, with the rest looked up from reference TRBV2 and TRBJ1-1, is EPEVTQTPSHQVTQMGQEVILRCVPISNHLYFYWYRQILGQKVEFLVSFYNNEISEKSEIFDDQFSVERPDGSNFTLKIRSTKLEDSAMYFCASSRDRRRADTEAFFGQGTRLTVV.

J is TRBJ1-5 and V is TRBV7-2, with D hard to call. This CDR3 spans 12 amino acids. V was pared by 0 bases and J by 10 bases, with 7 bases between. The germline V gene encodes CDR1 SGHTA and CDR2 FQGNSA. CDR3 bases: TGTGCCAGCAGCTTAGCTCCGGGACCCCAGCATTTT. As protein: CASSLAPGPQHF.

The chain carries TRBV25-1 and TRBJ1-6, with D hard to call. The germline V and J ends were trimmed by 2 bases and 7 bases, with 12 bases remaining between them. CDR1 and CDR2 from the germline V gene are MGHDK and SYGVNS. This CDR3 comprises 15 residues. CDR3 sequence: CASSEGGSWNSPLHF. CDR3 in DNA: TGTGCCAGCAGTGAAGGTGGCAGTTGGAATTCACCCCTCCACTTT.

In its sample, this clone was seen a few times. V gene TRBV4-1 combines with J gene TRBJ2-1; 8 bases line up with TRBD2. The V segment lost 2 bases and the J segment 4 bases; nucleotides outside the gene matches: 4. The CDR3 runs to 15 residues. Germline lookup yields CDR1 MGHRA and CDR2 YSYEKL. The CDR3 sequence is CASSQSSGPYNEQFF. The CDR3 region has the DNA TGCGCCAGCAGCCAATCTAGCGGGCCGTACAATGAGCAGTTCTTC.

CDR3 DNA sequence: TGTGCCAGCAGTGCAACAGGGGGCAGACAGCCCCAGCATTTT. It encodes CASSATGGRQPQHF. The rearrangement uses TRBV6-1 and TRBJ1-5; 9 bases line up with TRBD1. V lost 4 bases, J lost 7 bases, and 5 bases stayed unmatched. Germline-derived CDR1 and CDR2 are MNHNS and SASEGT. The CDR3 covers 14 residues.

The chain uses TRBV18 and TRBJ1-2; the D is unclear. Germline assignment: CDR1 KGHSH and CDR2 LQKENI. V lost 4 bases and J lost 0, with 9 bases in between. This CDR3 region has 14 residues. In DNA, the CDR3 is TGTGCCAGCTCACGGGAGGGTGCTAACTATGGCTACACCTTC. Its protein is CASSREGANYGYTF.

The chain carries TRBV6-6 and TRBJ2-7, with 9 bases lining up with TRBD1. J gave up 1 base and V 5 bases, and 6 bases lay outside the gene matches. In germline, CDR1 is MNHNY, CDR2 SVGAGI (reference sequence). The CDR3 contains 15 residues. CDR3 nucleotides: TGTGCCAGCAGTCGTCTGGACAGGGGTTCCTACGAGCAGTACTTC. Its translation is CASSRLDRGSYEQYF.

A single count supports this clone. This chain connects TRBV27 to TRBJ1-5, with TRBD1 matching over 12 bases. V lost 2 bases, J lost 7 bases, and 9 bases stayed unmatched. This CDR3 has 17 residues. CDR1 is MNHEY and CDR2 is SMNVEV in the germline V gene (reference sequence). For the CDR3, the DNA is TGTGCCAGCAGTTTAAAAGTGGGACAGGGGGCTTGGCAGCCCCAGCATTTT. Protein sequence: CASSLKVGQGAWQPQHF.

The chain joins TRBV10-3 to TRBJ2-1; TRBD2 agrees at 12 bases. Trimming took 8 bases from V and 4 from J; bases not matched to a gene: 6. Germline CDR1 ENHRY, CDR2 SYGVKD. The CDR3 is 15 residues long. CDR3 in amino acids: CAIGALAGGYNEQFF. The CDR3 DNA reads TGTGCCATCGGAGCACTAGCGGGAGGATACAATGAGCAGTTCTTC.

This chain uses TRBV10-3 with TRBJ1-1; perhaps TRBD1 as D (5 bases). The CDR3 runs to 13 residues. Trimming left V 3 bases short and J 1 base short, with 6 bases between. Germline V lookup: CDR1 ENHRY, CDR2 SYGVKD. CDR3 sequence reads: CAISDGGNTEAFF. CDR3 bases: TGTGCCATCAGTGACGGGGGGAACACTGAAGCTTTCTTT.

CDR3 nucleotides: TGTGCCAGTGGGGTTAGGGGTCCCTTAAACACCGGGGAGCTGTTTTTT. The encoded protein is CASGVRGPLNTGELFF. The chain recombines TRBV19 with TRBJ2-2; maybe TRBD1 (5 bases). This CDR3 has 16 amino acids. Germline assignment: CDR1 LNHDA and CDR2 SQIVND (reference sequence). V gave up 8 bases and J gave up 2 bases, with 18 bases separating them.

The gene calls are TRBV2 and TRBJ2-1; no clear D. CDR1 and CDR2 from the germline V gene are SNHLY and FYNNEI. V lost 9 bases, J lost 5 bases, and 14 bases lay in between. The CDR3 extends over 13 amino acids. The CDR3 DNA is TGTGCCAGTCTCTCGTGGGCAGACAATGAGCAGTTCTTC. Amino acid sequence: CASLSWADNEQFF.

The chain is built from TRBV19 and TRBJ2-1, with 7 bases matching TRBD2. The CDR3 has 17 residues. Germline assignment: CDR1 LNHDA and CDR2 SQIVND (reference sequence). The ends lost 3 bases at V and 0 bases at J; junction bases unmatched: 8. Here the CDR3 reads CASSIRLAASSYNEQFF. CDR3 sequence (DNA): TGTGCCAGTAGTATTCGCCTAGCGGCTAGCTCCTACAATGAGCAGTTCTTC.

In DNA form, the CDR3 reads TGCGCCAGCAGCGCCACACCGGCAGGGGGTCCCGGGGAGCTGTTTTTT. Translation gives CASSATPAGGPGELFF. The V gene is TRBV5-1, the J gene TRBJ2-2, with TRBD1 identical over 7 bases. V dropped 4 bases and J dropped 6; count of bases not matched to a gene: 12. Germline V gene lookup returns CDR1 SGHRS and CDR2 YFSETQ. The CDR3 has 16 residues.

The chain joins TRBV29-1 to TRBJ2-7; 7 nucleotides agree with TRBD1. Germline assignment: CDR1 SQVTM and CDR2 ANQGSEA. This CDR3 has 11 residues. V trimming: 6 bases; J trimming: 3 bases; junction bases outside the gene matches: 2. CDR3 in amino acids: CSVGQNYEQYF. The CDR3 nucleotides are TGCAGCGTGGGACAGAACTACGAGCAGTACTTC.

In this sample, this clone turned up a few times. The rearrangement joins TRBV6-1 to TRBJ2-7; TRBD1 matches 9 bases. J was trimmed by 6 bases and V by 6 bases; bases with no gene match: 6. Germline CDR1 MNHNS, CDR2 SASEGT. There are 13 residues in the CDR3. The CDR3 coding sequence is TGTGCCAGCAGCATACAGGGGGCGGGCGAGCAGTACTTC. Amino acids: CASSIQGAGEQYF.